The clone carrying this T cell receptor (beta chain) has a count of ten or more. Germline V gene sequence: CDR1 MGHDK, CDR2 SYGVNS. The V gene lost 6 bases and the J gene lost 0 bases, with 17 bases spanning the gap. The CDR3 spans 16 residues. The source of the sample is a study of CD8+CD57+ T cells in acquired aplastic anemia. As for the study in general: An average of roughly 3 ug of DNA was obtained from sorted CD4+ and CD8+ cells.

Profiling that covered TCR beta VDJ and CDR3 relied on genomic DNA as its template. TCRdb recomputed calls from the reads with MiXCR, one row per CDR3 protein. This table holds 200,000 to 250,000 distinct CDR3 sequences, around 32% found once. The sample consisted of sorted CD4+, CD8+, or CD8+CD57+ T cells (not recorded which) from PBMCs. The chain is built from TRBV25-1 and TRBJ1-2; TRBD1 might be the D (6 bases). This sequence was found in a human donor in good health, serving as a control. The CDR3 bases are TGTGCCAGCAGAGACAGGAATGGACTATCTAACTATGGCTACACCTTC. It specifies CASRDRNGLSNYGYTF.